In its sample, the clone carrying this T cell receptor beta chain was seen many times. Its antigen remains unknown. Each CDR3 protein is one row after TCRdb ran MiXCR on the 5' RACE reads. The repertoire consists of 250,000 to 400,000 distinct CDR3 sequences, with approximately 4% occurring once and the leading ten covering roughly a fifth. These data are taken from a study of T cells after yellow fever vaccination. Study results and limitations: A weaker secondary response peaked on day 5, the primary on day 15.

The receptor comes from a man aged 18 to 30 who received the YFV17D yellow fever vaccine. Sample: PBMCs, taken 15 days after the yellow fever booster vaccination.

The DNA of the CDR3 is TGTGCCAGCAGCTTAGATCCGTACACTGAAGCTTTCTTT. Translating gives CASSLDPYTEAFF. This chain uses TRBV7-2 with TRBJ1-1; D unresolved. The germline V and J ends were trimmed by 1 base and 3 bases, with 6 bases remaining between them. Germline V CDR1 and CDR2: SGHTA, FQGNSA. This CDR3 is 13 amino acids long. Combining the CDR3 with reference TRBV7-2 and TRBJ1-1 gives the whole variable domain GAGVSQSPSNKVTEKGKDVELRCDPISGHTALYWYRQSLGQGLEFLIYFQGNSAPDKSGLPSDRFSAERTGGSVSTLTIQRTQQEDSAVYLCASSLDPYTEAFFGQGTRLTVV.